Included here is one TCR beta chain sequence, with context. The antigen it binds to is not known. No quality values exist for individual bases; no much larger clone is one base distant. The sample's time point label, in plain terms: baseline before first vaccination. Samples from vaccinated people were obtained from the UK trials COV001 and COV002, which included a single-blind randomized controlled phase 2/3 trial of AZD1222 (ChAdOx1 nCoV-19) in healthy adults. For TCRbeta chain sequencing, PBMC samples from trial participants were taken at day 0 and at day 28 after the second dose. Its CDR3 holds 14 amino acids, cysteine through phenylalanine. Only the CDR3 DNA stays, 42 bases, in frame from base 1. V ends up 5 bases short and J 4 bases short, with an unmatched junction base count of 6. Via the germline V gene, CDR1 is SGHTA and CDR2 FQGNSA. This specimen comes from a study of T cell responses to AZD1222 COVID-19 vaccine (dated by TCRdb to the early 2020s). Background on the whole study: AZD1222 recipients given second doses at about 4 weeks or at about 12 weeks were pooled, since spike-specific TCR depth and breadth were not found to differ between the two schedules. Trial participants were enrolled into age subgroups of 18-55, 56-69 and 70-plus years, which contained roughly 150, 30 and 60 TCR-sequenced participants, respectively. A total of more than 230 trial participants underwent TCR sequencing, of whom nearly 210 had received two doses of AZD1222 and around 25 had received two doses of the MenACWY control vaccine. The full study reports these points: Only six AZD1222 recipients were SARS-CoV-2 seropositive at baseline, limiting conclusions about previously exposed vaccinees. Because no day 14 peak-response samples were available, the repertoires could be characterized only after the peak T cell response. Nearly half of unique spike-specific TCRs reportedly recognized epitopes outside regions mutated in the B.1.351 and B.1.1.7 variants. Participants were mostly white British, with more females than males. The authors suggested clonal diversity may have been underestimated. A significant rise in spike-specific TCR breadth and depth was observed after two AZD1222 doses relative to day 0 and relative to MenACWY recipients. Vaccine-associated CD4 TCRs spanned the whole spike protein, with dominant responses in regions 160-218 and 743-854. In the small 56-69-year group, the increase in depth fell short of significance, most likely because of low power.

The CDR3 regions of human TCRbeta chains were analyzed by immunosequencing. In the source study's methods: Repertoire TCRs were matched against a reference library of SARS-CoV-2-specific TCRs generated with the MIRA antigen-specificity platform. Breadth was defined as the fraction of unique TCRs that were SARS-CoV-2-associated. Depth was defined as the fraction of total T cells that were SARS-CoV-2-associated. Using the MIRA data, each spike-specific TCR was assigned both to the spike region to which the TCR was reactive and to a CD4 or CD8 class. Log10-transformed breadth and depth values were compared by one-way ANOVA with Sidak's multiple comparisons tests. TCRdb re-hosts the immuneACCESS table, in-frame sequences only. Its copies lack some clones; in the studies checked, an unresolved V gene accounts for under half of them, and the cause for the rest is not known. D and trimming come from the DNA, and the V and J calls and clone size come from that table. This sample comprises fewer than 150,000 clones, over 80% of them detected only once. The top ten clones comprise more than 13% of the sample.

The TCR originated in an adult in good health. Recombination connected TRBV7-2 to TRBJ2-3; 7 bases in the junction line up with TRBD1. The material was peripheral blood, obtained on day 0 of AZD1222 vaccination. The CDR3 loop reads CASSLGQASDTQYF. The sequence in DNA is TGTGCCAGCAGCCTCGGACAGGCATCAGATACGCAGTATTTT.